Each of the 18 T cell receptor beta chains below was sequenced from the same sample in a study of neurological immune-mediated disorders. TCRdb re-called the 5' RACE reads with MiXCR, one entry per CDR3 protein. Of 84,000 or so distinct CDR3 sequences listed, 10% are singletons. Sequenced: PBMCs. These receptors were collected from a man aged 35 to 55 in good health.

This clonotype was recorded many times. The chain has TRBV29-1 and TRBJ1-4; D remains unclear. V was pared by 4 bases and J by 8 bases, with 14 bases between. CDR1 and CDR2 from the germline V gene are SQVTM and ANQGSEA. This CDR3 has 13 amino acids. The chain's CDR3 is CSVVTGIGEKLFF. The CDR3 DNA sequence: TGCAGCGTTGTGACGGGGATCGGCGAAAAACTGTTTTTT.

Many counts were recorded for this clonotype. This rearrangement joins TRBV5-1 to TRBJ2-5, with TRBD1 matching over 9 bases. The CDR3 loop spans 16 amino acids. Germline CDR1 reads SGHRS; CDR2 reads YFSETQ. V shed 3 bases, J shed 2 bases, and the junction held 8 bases outside the gene matches. For the CDR3, the DNA is TGCGCCAGCAGCTATAACAGGGGGCCTTATCAAGAGACCCAGTACTTC. It encodes CASSYNRGPYQETQYF.

Many counts were recorded for this clonotype. This chain connects TRBV7-3 to TRBJ2-5; the D is unclear. The CDR3 consists of 16 residues. Trimming took off 5 bases at V and 1 base at J, with 17 bases between the two ends. In germline, CDR1 is SGHTA, CDR2 FQGTGA. As DNA, the CDR3 is TGTGCCAGCAGCCCCCTCGATAGGGCGACCCAAGAGACCCAGTACTTC. Amino acid sequence: CASSPLDRATQETQYF.

This clonotype was recorded at least ten times. This rearrangement joins TRBV20-1 to TRBJ1-2; no definite D call. Trimming stripped 5 bases from V and 5 bases from J, with 12 bases between. The CDR3 has 12 residues. Germline V gives CDR1 DFQATT, CDR2 SNEGSKA (reference sequence). CDR3 DNA sequence: TGCAGTGCTCCTACAGAAAATTATGGCTACACCTTC. This gives the protein CSAPTENYGYTF.

This clonotype was counted many times. V is TRBV28 and J is TRBJ2-2, with 7 bases lining up with TRBD1. The CDR3 totals 13 residues. The V and J ends lost 9 bases and 6 bases, in that order; junction bases with no gene match: 7. CDR1 and CDR2 from the germline V gene are MDHEN and SYDVKM. The CDR3 here is CASLDRVPGELFF. CDR3 sequence (DNA): TGTGCCAGTCTCGACAGGGTACCCGGGGAGCTGTTTTTT.

This clonotype was found many times. The CDR3 protein is CASSLYRGRAVGYNEQFF. DNA of the CDR3: TGTGCCAGCAGCTTATATCGGGGGCGGGCGGTGGGTTACAATGAGCAGTTCTTC. The chain has TRBV7-6 and TRBJ2-1, with D perhaps TRBD1 or TRBD2 (6 bases each). The CDR3 length is 18 residues. The germline V gene has CDR1 SGHVS and CDR2 FNYEAQ. Trimming took 2 bases from V and 4 from J, leaving 21 bases between them.

This clonotype has a count of ten or more. The V call is TRBV7-2, the J call TRBJ2-3; 9 nucleotides match TRBD2. The V gene's germline CDR1 is SGHTA and CDR2 FQGNSA. J was trimmed by 6 bases and V by 4 bases; bases with no gene match: 11. CDR3 length equals 16 residues. CDR3 DNA: TGTGCCAGCAGCTCGGGGTTGGCGGGGGGGTACGATACGCAGTATTTT. Its translation is CASSSGLAGGYDTQYF. The complete variable domain, with remaining parts taken from reference TRBV7-2 and TRBJ2-3, reads GAGVSQSPSNKVTEKGKDVELRCDPISGHTALYWYRQSLGQGLEFLIYFQGNSAPDKSGLPSDRFSAERTGGSVSTLTIQRTQQEDSAVYLCASSSGLAGGYDTQYFGPGTRLTVL.

This clonotype has a count of ten or more. This rearrangement joins TRBV7-2 to TRBJ2-5; the D gene is possibly TRBD2 (7 bases). This CDR3 spans 14 amino acids. V was trimmed by 1 base and J by 4 bases, leaving 10 bases between them. The germline gives CDR1 SGHTA, CDR2 FQGNSA. In DNA form, the CDR3 reads TGTGCCAGCAGCTTAGGGGGGGGCCTAGAGACCCAGTACTTC. Translated: CASSLGGGLETQYF.

The gene calls are TRBV7-2 and TRBJ2-1; D not resolved. Germline assignment: CDR1 SGHTA and CDR2 FQGNSA. This CDR3 comprises 14 residues. Trimming shortened V by 6 bases and J by 0 bases, and 9 bases separated the two germline ends. Here the CDR3 reads CASRLSSSYNEQFF. The CDR3 DNA reads as TGTGCCAGCAGGTTGAGCAGCTCCTACAATGAGCAGTTCTTC.

This clonotype was detected a few times. The chain combines TRBV20-1 with TRBJ2-1; D remains ambiguous. The V end lost 3 bases, the J end lost 7 bases, and 13 bases lay between the germline ends. This CDR3 region has 13 residues. Looked up from germline, CDR1 is DFQATT and CDR2 is SNEGSKA (reference sequence). The CDR3 sequence is CSARSASGNEQFF. CDR3 sequence (DNA): TGCAGTGCTAGGTCTGCGTCTGGGAATGAGCAGTTCTTC.

This clonotype was recorded at least ten times. The chain couples TRBV7-9 to TRBJ2-7; D possibly corresponds to TRBD1 (5 bases). The CDR3 consists of 13 residues. CDR1 is SEHNR, CDR2 FQNEAQ, per germline (reference sequence). Trimming left V 6 bases short and J 1 base short, with 10 bases between. The CDR3 DNA reads TGTGCCAGCAGTCAGGGATTTTCCTACGAGCAGTACTTC. As protein: CASSQGFSYEQYF.

This clonotype was detected ten times or more. This chain connects TRBV7-9 to TRBJ1-1, with 7 bases lining up with TRBD1. The germline V gene encodes CDR1 SEHNR and CDR2 FQNEAQ (reference sequence). The CDR3 has 14 residues. V gave up 6 bases and J gave up 4 bases; unmatched junction bases: 8. The CDR3 protein is CASRVGGAGTEAFF. The CDR3 DNA reads TGTGCCAGCAGGGTAGGGGGCGCGGGCACTGAAGCTTTCTTT.

This clonotype has a count of ten or more. The V call is TRBV10-3, the J call TRBJ2-2, with 7 bases aligning to TRBD1. J gave up 7 bases and V 10 bases, and 3 bases lay outside the gene matches. The CDR3 has 11 amino acids. Looked up from germline, CDR1 is ENHRY and CDR2 is SYGVKD. The CDR3 sequence is CATGGVGELFF. The CDR3 nucleotides read TGTGCCACAGGGGGAGTCGGGGAGCTGTTTTTT.

This clonotype was detected ten times or more. The chain links TRBV5-1 to TRBJ2-2; a possible D gene is TRBD1 (5 bases). This CDR3 spans 13 amino acids. V was shortened by 7 bases and J by 5 bases, with 12 bases between the two germline ends. Germline CDR1 and CDR2: SGHRS and YFSETQ. The CDR3 sequence: CASQEGETGELFF. The CDR3 DNA reads as TGCGCCAGCCAAGAAGGGGAAACCGGGGAGCTGTTTTTT.

This clonotype occurred many times. The J gene is TRBJ2-7, the V gene TRBV16, with D possibly matching TRBD1 (6 bases). The CDR3 loop spans 14 amino acids. Trimming stripped 4 bases from V and 8 bases from J, with 18 bases between. The germline V gene encodes CDR1 KGHSY and CDR2 FQNENV. Written as DNA, the CDR3 is TGTGCCAGCAGCCCAGAATTACAGGGTAATAAGCAGTACTTC. This sequence encodes CASSPELQGNKQYF.

This clonotype was picked up many times. The V call is TRBV6-5, the J call TRBJ1-6, with D maybe TRBD1 (6 bases). CDR1 is MNHEY and CDR2 is SVGAGI in the germline V gene. This CDR3 is 15 amino acids long. Trimming cost V 8 bases and J 0 bases, with 11 bases left between them. CDR3 amino acids: CASREGGSYNSPLHF. The CDR3 bases are TGTGCCAGCCGCGAGGGGGGCTCCTATAATTCACCCCTCCACTTT.

The chain is built from TRBV6-1 and TRBJ1-2, with D hard to call. Germline assignment: CDR1 MNHNS and CDR2 SASEGT. Deletions cut 8 bases from V and 3 bases from J, with 13 bases between. The CDR3 is made up of 13 amino acids. The CDR3 reads CASAPQAYYGYTF. DNA for the CDR3: TGTGCCAGCGCTCCCCAAGCGTACTATGGCTACACCTTC.

This clonotype was observed at least ten times. V gene TRBV7-9 combines with J gene TRBJ2-1; D is unresolved. Germline V gene data show CDR1 as SEHNR and CDR2 as FQNEAQ (reference sequence). Trimming shortened V by 1 base and J by 13 bases, and 11 bases separated the two germline ends. The CDR3 is made up of 12 amino acids. The CDR3 nucleotides read TGTGCCAGCAGCTTAGTTGTATCTGAACAGTTCTTC. This codes for CASSLVVSEQFF.